The text below deals with one T cell receptor beta chain. The data were obtained in a study of blood T cell repertoires in COVID-19. TCRdb keeps only in-frame clones here, not all; method: immunoSEQ multiplex PCR. The table includes around 160,000 clones, about 87% detected once. Deletions cut 0 bases from V and 7 bases from J, with 14 bases between. This CDR3 is 15 amino acids long. Germline V lookup: CDR1 MNHEY, CDR2 SMNVEV (reference sequence). The chain has TRBV27 and TRBJ2-3; D may be TRBD2 (6 bases). The source of this sequence is a woman aged 70-85 years with COVID-19, enrolled during active disease. The sequenced sample was peripheral blood. CDR3 in amino acids: CASSLSRDSEYTQYF. Here the CDR3 DNA reads TGTGCCAGCAGTTTATCGAGGGACTCTGAGTATACGCAGTATTTT.